This TCR beta chain emerged from a study of T cell responses to AZD1222 COVID-19 vaccine. In regard to this clone: What it binds is not known.

Germline loops: CDR1 MNHEY, CDR2 SVGAGI. This CDR3 is built from 15 residues. Trimming cost V 0 bases and J 3 bases, with 9 bases left between them. Whole-study results and caveats: Reports indicate that nearly half of spike-specific TCRs are directed at unmutated variant regions. There were mostly white British donors and more females than males, and clonal diversity was possibly underestimated. Spike-specific TCR breadth and depth were elevated following two AZD1222 doses.

Assay: immunoSEQ multiplex PCR; the TCRdb copy retains only in-frame clones and omits some. The sample comprises approximately 6,000 clones, approximately 87% of which are singletons, and approximately 15% rests with the top ten. The receptor was isolated from an adult who received the AZD1222 COVID-19 vaccine. The input for sequencing was peripheral blood, taken 28 days after the second AZD1222 dose. The chain couples TRBV6-5 to TRBJ1-5; TRBD1 might be the D (5 bases). The CDR3 here is CASSYSMGPNQPQHF. For the CDR3, the DNA is TGTGCCAGCAGTTACTCGATGGGACCCAATCAGCCCCAGCATTTT.